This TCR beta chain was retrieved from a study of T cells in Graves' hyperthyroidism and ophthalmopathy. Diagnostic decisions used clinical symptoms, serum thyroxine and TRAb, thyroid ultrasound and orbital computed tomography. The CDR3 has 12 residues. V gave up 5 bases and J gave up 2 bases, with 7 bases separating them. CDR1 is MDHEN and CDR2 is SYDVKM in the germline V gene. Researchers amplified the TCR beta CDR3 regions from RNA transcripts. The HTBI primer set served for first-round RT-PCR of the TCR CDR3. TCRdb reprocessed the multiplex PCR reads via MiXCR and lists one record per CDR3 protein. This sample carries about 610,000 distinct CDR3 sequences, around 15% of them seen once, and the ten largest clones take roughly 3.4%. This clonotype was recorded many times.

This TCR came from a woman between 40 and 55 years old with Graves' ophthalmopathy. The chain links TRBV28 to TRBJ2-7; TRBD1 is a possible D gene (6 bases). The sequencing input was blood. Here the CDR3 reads CASSRQAYEQYF. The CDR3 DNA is TGTGCCAGCAGTCGACAGGCCTACGAGCAGTACTTC.